Shown below are 10 T cell receptor beta chains from a single sample sequenced in a study of blood T cell repertoires in COVID-19. This table comes from immunoSEQ multiplex PCR, and its TCRdb copy is limited to in-frame clones, with some not included. The sample holds tens of thousands of clones, around 87% seen once. Sequences were obtained from peripheral blood. The receptor source for this set is a man aged 55 to 70 with active COVID-19.

Here the CDR3 DNA reads TGTGCCAGCAGCACTCGGACAGGTGAAAAACTGTTTTTT. This codes for CASSTRTGEKLFF. The chain links TRBV7-2 to TRBJ1-4, with 7 bases identical to TRBD1. The CDR3 is 13 amino acids. CDR1 is SGHTA, CDR2 FQGNSA, per germline. V lost 5 bases, J lost 7 bases, and 4 bases stayed unmatched.

The chain links TRBV5-1 to TRBJ2-7, with D perhaps matching TRBD2 (5 bases). This CDR3 region has 14 residues. Trimming took off 3 bases at V and 4 bases at J, with 14 bases between the two ends. CDR1 is SGHRS, CDR2 YFSETQ, per germline. The DNA for the CDR3 is TGCGCCAGCAGCTCCACGACTATGGAATACGAGCAGTACTTC. This codes for CASSSTTMEYEQYF.

The J gene is TRBJ2-3, the V gene TRBV5-5; 12 nucleotides agree with TRBD1. The V and J ends lost 3 bases and 5 bases, in that order; junction bases with no gene match: 4. Germline loops: CDR1 SGHKS, CDR2 YYEKEE (reference sequence). The CDR3 is made up of 15 amino acids. In nucleotides, the CDR3 is TGTGCCAGCAGCTCGGGACAGGGGGCCGGAGATACGCAGTATTTT. It translates to CASSSGQGAGDTQYF. Full variable domain (outside the CDR3, taken from reference TRBV5-5 and TRBJ2-3): DAGVTQSPTHLIKTRGQQVTLRCSPISGHKSVSWYQQVLGQGPQFIFQYYEKEERGRGNFPDRFSARQFPNYSSELNVNALLLGDSALYLCASSSGQGAGDTQYFGPGTRLTVL.

This sequence joins TRBV9 and TRBJ2-1, with a possible D match to TRBD1 (5 bases). Germline CDR1 and CDR2: SGDLS and YYNGEE. The CDR3 is 14 amino acids. V was clipped by 0 bases and J by 9 bases, with 13 bases between them. CDR3 in DNA: TGTGCCAGCAGCGTAGCTACGGGTGACAGTGAGCAGTTCTTC. Protein: CASSVATGDSEQFF.

The V call is TRBV27, the J call TRBJ1-5; tentative D call: TRBD1 (6 bases). V dropped 3 bases and J dropped 1 base, with 13 bases sitting between them. The V gene's germline CDR1 is MNHEY and CDR2 SMNVEV (reference sequence). CDR3 length: 16 residues. The CDR3 protein is CASSLGVGASNQPQHF. The DNA for the CDR3 is TGTGCCAGCAGTTTGGGGGTGGGGGCGAGCAATCAGCCCCAGCATTTT.

The chain links TRBV25-1 to TRBJ1-4, with 7 positions matching TRBD1. The CDR3 totals 14 residues. The V segment lost 6 bases and the J segment 7 bases; nucleotides outside the gene matches: 8. Per germline, CDR1 MGHDK and CDR2 SYGVNS. As DNA, the CDR3 is TGTGCCAGCAGCGATAGACAGGGAACTGAAAAACTGTTTTTT. It codes for CASSDRQGTEKLFF.

The V call is TRBV2, the J call TRBJ2-1; D gene ambiguous. V gave up 6 bases and J gave up 0 bases, with 15 bases separating them. From germline, CDR1 is SNHLY and CDR2 FYNNEI. The length of the CDR3 is 16 residues. CDR3 sequence: CASSKVSSSSYNEQFF. The CDR3 DNA follows: TGTGCCAGCAGCAAGGTTAGCTCAAGCTCCTACAATGAGCAGTTCTTC.

This clone was recorded only once. The rearrangement links TRBV4-2 to TRBJ2-1, with 8 nucleotides matching TRBD2. J was trimmed by 3 bases and V by 1 base; bases with no gene match: 11. The germline V gene encodes CDR1 LGHNA and CDR2 YNFKEQ. This CDR3 has 18 residues. CDR3 sequence: CASSQAGTGGSNYNEQFF. The CDR3 region has the DNA TGTGCCAGCAGCCAAGCCGGGACGGGGGGGTCCAACTACAATGAGCAGTTCTTC.

V is TRBV19 and J is TRBJ1-6, with no clear D. The germline V and J ends were trimmed by 5 bases and 4 bases, with 12 bases remaining between them. The CDR3 has 15 residues. Germline V gene lookup returns CDR1 LNHDA and CDR2 SQIVND (reference sequence). The CDR3 loop is CASSPAVIYNSPLHF. CDR3 bases: TGTGCCAGTAGTCCAGCGGTAATTTATAATTCACCCCTCCACTTT.

The chain is built from TRBV4-2 and TRBJ1-6; D is perhaps TRBD1 (5 bases). The CDR3 totals 15 residues. Germline loops: CDR1 LGHNA, CDR2 YNFKEQ. V lost 0 bases to trimming and J lost 6 bases, with 9 bases between them. The CDR3 nucleotides are TGTGCCAGCAGCCAAGAGGCCAGGGCTAATTCACCCCTCCACTTT. Amino acid sequence: CASSQEARANSPLHF.